A selection of T cell receptor beta chains follows, all from one sample in a study of shared clonotypes between healthy human individuals. Profiling relied on immunoSEQ multiplex PCR, and the TCRdb table lists in-frame clones only, not all of them. Of nearly 2 million clones listed, about 95% are singletons. Sequencing input: naive CD8+ T cells sorted from blood. Every receptor here comes from a man in his late teens or twenties in good health. The CDR3 runs from the conserved cysteine through the conserved F or W. D genes are given only for firm matches. A clone size is listed for some rows: how often the clone was seen (once, few, many), or a class if it is expanded.

d_call | j_call | clone_size | v_call | cdr3_aa | cdr3_nt
TRBD1 | TRBJ1-2 | once | TRBV4-1 | CASSQVRAGQGYGYTF | TGCGCCAGCAGCCAAGTAAGGGCCGGACAGGGCTATGGCTACACCTTC
TRBD2 | TRBJ2-5 | - | TRBV4-1 | CASSQFLAGEEETQYF | TGCGCCAGCAGCCAGTTTCTAGCGGGAGAAGAAGAGACCCAGTACTTC
TRBD2 | TRBJ2-5 | - | TRBV5-1 | CASSYGLAGEETQYF | TGCGCCAGCAGCTACGGACTAGCGGGGGAAGAGACCCAGTACTTC
- | TRBJ2-5 | - | TRBV7-2 | CASSLWAETQYF | TGTGCCAGCAGCTTATGGGCAGAGACCCAGTACTTC
- | TRBJ2-2 | once | TRBV11-2 | CASSTTNTGELFF | TGTGCCAGCAGTACTACGAACACCGGGGAGCTGTTTTTT
TRBD2 | TRBJ2-7 | - | TRBV6-6 | CASSPSGSSYEQYF | TGTGCCAGCAGTCCGAGCGGGAGCTCCTACGAGCAGTACTTC
TRBD1 | TRBJ2-7 | - | TRBV4-1 | CASSPRQGGYEQYF | TGCGCCAGCAGCCCTCGACAGGGGGGTTACGAGCAGTACTTC
- | TRBJ1-5 | - | TRBV11-2 | CASRGGKGQPQHF | TGTGCCAGCAGGGGGGGAAAGGGGCAGCCCCAGCATTTT
TRBD1 | TRBJ1-2 | - | TRBV11-1 | CASSSGLTGTGDAGYTF | TGTGCCAGCAGCTCAGGACTGACCGGGACAGGGGACGCTGGCTACACCTTC
TRBD1 | TRBJ2-7 | - | TRBV28 | CASRPGGESYEQYF | TGTGCCAGCAGGCCAGGGGGCGAGTCCTACGAGCAGTACTTC
- | TRBJ1-6 | - | TRBV4-3 | CASSQDQGYNSPLHF | TGCGCCAGCAGCCAAGATCAGGGCTATAATTCACCCCTCCACTTT
- | TRBJ2-1 | - | TRBV9 | CASARGSYNEQFF | TGTGCCAGCGCGCGTGGCAGTTACAATGAGCAGTTCTTC
TRBD2 | TRBJ2-3 | once | TRBV9 | CASNPSGGTHDTQYF | TGTGCCAGCAACCCTAGCGGGGGGACACATGATACGCAGTATTTT
- | TRBJ2-7 | - | TRBV7-9 | CASSLEAGLISYEQYF | TGTGCCAGCAGCTTAGAGGCAGGGCTCATCTCCTACGAGCAGTACTTC
- | TRBJ1-1 | once | TRBV11-2 | CASSLDGLLDTEAFF | TGTGCCAGCAGCTTAGATGGGTTACTGGACACTGAAGCTTTCTTT
- | TRBJ1-1 | - | TRBV9 | CASTSEAFF | TGTGCCAGCACCTCAGAAGCTTTCTTT